The 22 T cell receptor beta chains below all came from one sample that was sequenced in a study of T cell responses to AZD1222 COVID-19 vaccine. Profiling relied on immunoSEQ multiplex PCR, and the TCRdb table lists in-frame clones only, not all of them. The sample lists 85,000 to 130,000 clones; around 90% were seen once. The sample was peripheral blood, taken on day 0 of AZD1222 vaccination. The receptors were gathered from an adult in good health.

This clone was seen a single time. The chain is built from TRBV6-5 and TRBJ1-1; no clear D. V shed 1 base and J shed 1 base, with 13 bases lying between them. Per the germline V gene, CDR1 is MNHEY and CDR2 is SVGAGI. The CDR3 spans 16 residues. CDR3 protein: CASSYYRGGRNTEAFF. The CDR3 region has the DNA TGTGCCAGCAGTTACTACCGGGGAGGGCGGAACACTGAAGCTTTCTTT.

The chain joins TRBV19 to TRBJ1-5; D may be TRBD1 (6 bases). The germline gives CDR1 LNHDA, CDR2 SQIVND (reference sequence). The CDR3 sequence is 15 residues long. V was shortened by 5 bases and J by 7 bases, with 18 bases between the two germline ends. The CDR3 reads CASSVNTGIGQPQHF. DNA of the CDR3: TGTGCCAGTAGTGTCAACACAGGGATAGGCCAGCCCCAGCATTTT. Supplemented by reference TRBV19 and TRBJ1-5, the full variable domain reads DGGITQSPKYLFRKEGQNVTLSCEQNLNHDAMYWYRQDPGQGLRLIYYSQIVNDFQKGDIAEGYSVSREKKESFPLTVTSAQKNPTAFYLCASSVNTGIGQPQHFGDGTRLSIL.

This clone has a handful of counts. The rearrangement uses TRBV7-9 and TRBJ2-3, with 10 bases that match TRBD2. After removal of 3 bases from V and 1 base from J, the junction contained 13 bases not matched to a gene. The CDR3 has 19 residues. The germline CDR1 and CDR2 sequences are SEHNR and FQNEAQ (reference sequence). CDR3 protein: CASSFLSGRADGGTDTQYF. The CDR3 nucleotides read TGTGCCAGCAGCTTTCTAAGCGGGAGGGCCGATGGGGGCACAGATACGCAGTATTTT.

The chain combines TRBV3-1 (or the pseudogene TRBV3-2) with TRBJ1-5; possibly TRBD1 for D (6 bases). Germline V gives CDR1 LGHDT, CDR2 YNNKEL (reference sequence). Trimming pared 1 base from V and 10 bases from J, leaving 11 bases between. The CDR3 is 13 residues long. CDR3 coding DNA: TGTGCCAGCAGCCAAGTGGAACAGGGTCCCCAGCATTTT. Residues: CASSQVEQGPQHF.

A single count supports this clone. The chain is built from TRBV15 and TRBJ1-5; 12 positions agree with TRBD1. The V gene end was trimmed by 0 bases and the J gene end by 6 bases; junction bases not matched to a gene: 3. There are 16 residues in the CDR3. Germline V CDR1 and CDR2: LNHNV, YYDKDF (reference sequence). In nucleotides, the CDR3 is TGTGCCACCAGCAGAGAGGGGGGACAGGGGGCTCAGCCCCAGCATTTT. It yields the protein CATSREGGQGAQPQHF.

The chain has TRBV11-2 and TRBJ2-1, with D unresolved. The germline V and J ends were trimmed by 7 bases and 8 bases, with 9 bases remaining between them. The CDR3 contains 11 residues. In germline, CDR1 is SGHAT, CDR2 FQNNGV. This chain's CDR3 is CASTPSDEQFF. DNA for the CDR3: TGTGCCAGCACCCCATCGGATGAGCAGTTCTTC.

CDR3 bases: TGTGCCAGTAGGTCGGCGAGCTCTGGAAACACCATATATTTT. Its protein is CASRSASSGNTIYF. V gene TRBV19 combines with J gene TRBJ1-3; D call uncertain. V lost 6 bases to trimming and J lost 0 bases, with 9 bases between them. This CDR3 has 14 amino acids. Germline lookup yields CDR1 LNHDA and CDR2 SQIVND (reference sequence).

The rearrangement joins TRBV2 to TRBJ1-2, with 7 bases matching TRBD1. The CDR3 covers 14 residues. Germline V CDR1 and CDR2: SNHLY, FYNNEI. The ends lost 7 bases at V and 3 bases at J; junction bases unmatched: 8. The DNA of the CDR3 is TGTGCCAGCAATCGACAGGGAGCTGACTATGGCTACACCTTC. Its translation: CASNRQGADYGYTF.

The V gene is TRBV19, the J gene TRBJ1-1; 9 nucleotides align to TRBD1. The CDR3 is 16 amino acids. Germline V gene data show CDR1 as LNHDA and CDR2 as SQIVND (reference sequence). Unmatched junction bases numbered 8, after V lost 3 bases and J lost 3 bases. As DNA, the CDR3 is TGTGCCAGTAGTATGGGAACCGGGACAGGGTACACTGAAGCTTTCTTT. Translation: CASSMGTGTGYTEAFF.

The rearrangement joins TRBV7-3 to TRBJ2-1; no firm D call. V was trimmed by 2 bases and J by 6 bases, leaving 8 bases between them. Germline assignment: CDR1 SGHTA and CDR2 FQGTGA. The CDR3 is 13 amino acids. The CDR3 loop is CASSLAPSNEQFF. CDR3 in DNA: TGTGCCAGCAGCTTAGCCCCTAGCAATGAGCAGTTCTTC.

V is TRBV5-1 and J is TRBJ2-3; 9 bases align to TRBD2. The CDR3 contains 16 residues. Losses at the gene ends were 4 bases for V and 0 bases for J; bases not matched to a gene: 6. CDR1 is SGHRS, CDR2 YFSETQ, per germline. The CDR3 region is CASSPRTSDSTDTQYF. DNA for the CDR3: TGCGCCAGCAGCCCAAGGACTAGCGACAGCACAGATACGCAGTATTTT.

The rearrangement links TRBV5-1 to TRBJ1-4; weak D call: TRBD1 (6 bases). The CDR3 runs 13 residues. The V gene's germline CDR1 is SGHRS and CDR2 YFSETQ. V dropped 5 bases and J dropped 8 bases, with 13 bases sitting between them. The CDR3 region is CASREDRGEKLFF. In nucleotides, the CDR3 is TGCGCCAGCAGGGAGGACAGAGGGGAAAAACTGTTTTTT.

This chain connects TRBV27 to TRBJ1-1; the match to TRBD1 covers 7 bases. The CDR3 has 15 residues. Germline V CDR1 and CDR2: MNHEY, SMNVEV (reference sequence). The junction had 6 bases not matched to a gene; V was cut back by 4 bases and J by 1 base. The CDR3 sequence: CASSSQGKGNTEAFF. As DNA, the CDR3 is TGTGCCAGCAGTTCACAGGGGAAGGGGAACACTGAAGCTTTCTTT.

The genes are TRBV2 and TRBJ2-2, with 12 bases aligning to TRBD2. The germline V gene encodes CDR1 SNHLY and CDR2 FYNNEI. The V gene end was trimmed by 5 bases and the J gene end by 4 bases; junction bases not matched to a gene: 11. The CDR3 has 18 residues. The CDR3 DNA reads as TGTGCCAGCAGTCCAGGGAGACTAGCGGGAGTAGGCACCGGGGAGCTGTTTTTT. This translates into CASSPGRLAGVGTGELFF.

The V gene is TRBV19, the J gene TRBJ2-4; D gene unclear. Germline V gene data show CDR1 as LNHDA and CDR2 as SQIVND (reference sequence). The length of the CDR3 is 16 residues. The V end lost 6 bases, the J end lost 1 base, and 16 bases lay between the germline ends. The CDR3 DNA is TGTGCCAGTAGCTCTTTCGGGTCGAGGGCCAAAAACATTCAGTACTTC. Protein sequence: CASSSFGSRAKNIQYF.

The rearrangement links TRBV14 to TRBJ2-2, with a possible D match to TRBD1 (5 bases). Germline V CDR1 and CDR2: SGHDN, FVKESK. V was shortened by 4 bases and J by 5 bases, with 17 bases between the two germline ends. This CDR3 region has 16 residues. CDR3 bases: TGTGCCAGCAGCCCTATGGCACAGGTGCTTACCGGGGAGCTGTTTTTT. This sequence encodes CASSPMAQVLTGELFF.

The chain combines TRBV4-2 with TRBJ2-2, with TRBD1 identical over 7 bases. Germline values: CDR1 LGHNA, CDR2 YNFKEQ. V shed 4 bases and J 6 bases; nucleotides not matched to a gene: 8. The CDR3 consists of 15 residues. The CDR3 DNA is TGTGCCAGCAGCCGTCAGGGGGATCGATCCGGGGAGCTGTTTTTT. Encoded protein: CASSRQGDRSGELFF.

The CDR3 is CASSMGDPGEKLFF. In DNA form, the CDR3 reads TGCGCCAGCAGCATGGGGGACCCCGGGGAAAAACTGTTTTTT. V and J are TRBV5-1 and TRBJ1-4; TRBD1 might be the D (5 bases). The V and J ends lost 4 bases and 8 bases respectively, with 15 bases between them. Germline CDR1 is SGHRS and CDR2 is YFSETQ. The CDR3 is 14 residues long.

V gene TRBV3-1 (or the pseudogene TRBV3-2) combines with J gene TRBJ2-3; D not resolved. V was trimmed by 0 bases and J by 4 bases, leaving 5 bases between them. The CDR3 has 13 amino acids. Germline V gene data show CDR1 as LGHDT and CDR2 as YNNKEL (reference sequence). This chain's CDR3 is CASSQDPPDTQYF. CDR3 nucleotides: TGTGCCAGCAGCCAAGATCCGCCAGATACGCAGTATTTT.

The sample holds one count of this clone. The CDR3 spells CASSLLASTGELFF. CDR3 nucleotide sequence: TGTGCCAGCAGCTTACTAGCGTCCACCGGGGAGCTGTTTTTT. The chain has TRBV5-5 and TRBJ2-2; TRBD2 matches 7 bases. Looked up from germline, CDR1 is SGHKS and CDR2 is YYEKEE (reference sequence). V gave up 2 bases and J gave up 4 bases; unmatched junction bases: 2. The length of the CDR3 is 14 residues.

The chain links TRBV2 to TRBJ1-5; D call uncertain. CDR1 is SNHLY, CDR2 FYNNEI, per germline. This CDR3 spans 15 amino acids. V was clipped by 6 bases and J by 2 bases, with 14 bases between them. CDR3 sequence (DNA): TGTGCCAGCAGGGACCTGGTTGGGGGCAATCAGCCCCAGCATTTT. The encoded protein is CASRDLVGGNQPQHF.

This chain joins TRBV9 and TRBJ1-1; D not certain. CDR3 length: 11 amino acids. Germline CDR1 is SGDLS and CDR2 is YYNGEE. V was pared by 3 bases and J by 8 bases, with 8 bases between. CDR3 sequence reads: CASSGDGEAFF. CDR3 coding DNA: TGTGCCAGCAGCGGAGACGGGGAAGCTTTCTTT.